This is a list of T cell receptor beta chains from one sample in a study of blood T cells in healthy people across ages. MiXCR was run by TCRdb on the 5' RACE reads, yielding one entry per CDR3 protein. This table has approximately 1,700,000 distinct CDR3 sequences, roughly two fifths appearing once. Sequencing used blood. The receptors shown here come from a human donor in good health. CDR3s include the opening cysteine and the closing phenylalanine or tryptophan.

j_call,cdr3_length,v_call,cdr3_aa
TRBJ2-1,13,TRBV12-3/TRBV12-4,CASSLASLNEQFF
TRBJ2-6,15,TRBV20-1,CSAGEDISGANVLTF
TRBJ2-1,15,TRBV5-1,CASSLGGGIRNEQFF
TRBJ2-1,17,TRBV2,CASSEARRLSSYNEQFF
TRBJ2-1,12,TRBV7-9,CASSRVGNEQFF
TRBJ2-1,17,TRBV5-1,CASSSVTGLSSYDEQFF
TRBJ2-7,14,TRBV7-2,CASSPGRGTGEQYF
TRBJ2-7,14,TRBV6-1,CASSDPGLSYEQYF
TRBJ2-7,14,TRBV5-1,CASSQQGDSLEQYF
TRBJ1-4,14,TRBV11-1,CASSSQGFDEKLFF
TRBJ2-1,19,TRBV7-2,CASSSRTSGGHIDSYEQFF
TRBJ1-5,15,TRBV7-9,CASSPLAGGIQPQHF
TRBJ2-7,12,TRBV29-1,CSVEDNSYEQYF
TRBJ1-4,14,TRBV7-8,CASSLGTGWEKLFF
TRBJ2-5,15,TRBV3-1,CASSQVSGEGETQYF
TRBJ1-1,14,TRBV6-1,CASGRAILNTEAFF
TRBJ2-5,15,TRBV6-2/TRBV6-3,CASSPGWDRQETQYF
TRBJ2-1,16,TRBV10-3,CAISDQGQGPYNEQFF
TRBJ2-7,14,TRBV4-1,CASRAGTGLNEQYF
TRBJ2-3,16,TRBV7-3,CASSPSSGGGTDTQYF
TRBJ1-2,14,TRBV10-2,CASSEWSGLYGYTF
TRBJ1-5,15,TRBV7-2,CASSLGQGRNQPQHF
TRBJ2-5,19,TRBV7-2,CASSLVLQGAYSLSETQYF
TRBJ2-1,16,TRBV5-4,CASVNLHGQSYNEQFF
TRBJ2-3,14,TRBV10-3,CAITAGQGTDTQYF
TRBJ1-2,15,TRBV10-3,CAISDTGQGDYGYTF
TRBJ2-1,16,TRBV6-1,CASSQRGTGNSNEQFF
TRBJ2-1,13,TRBV6-1,CASRWTGDNEQFF
TRBJ1-5,13,TRBV2,CASSDRSNQPQHF
TRBJ2-2,18,TRBV7-3,CASSLSEQPYSNTGELFF
TRBJ2-7,15,TRBV4-3,CASSQISGSSYEQYF
TRBJ1-2,14,TRBV20-1,CSAKEQGRDSGYTF
TRBJ1-2,15,TRBV14,CASSPQRGRGDGYTF
TRBJ1-2,13,TRBV28,CASSLPPSYGYTF
TRBJ2-1,15,TRBV5-1,CASSVTGTPYNEQFF
TRBJ1-1,14,TRBV6-1,CASTMWVMNTEAFF
TRBJ1-2,11,TRBV6-2/TRBV6-3,CASVGAYGYTF
TRBJ2-3,16,TRBV11-2,CASYDPGRGFADTQYF
TRBJ2-3,14,TRBV20-1,CSTPAQDFTDTQYF
TRBJ1-1,15,TRBV9,CASSPQGSWDTEAFF
TRBJ1-1,12,TRBV12-3/TRBV12-4,CASSALRFEAFF
TRBJ1-2,17,TRBV6-6,CASNAAYLTGHPYGYTF